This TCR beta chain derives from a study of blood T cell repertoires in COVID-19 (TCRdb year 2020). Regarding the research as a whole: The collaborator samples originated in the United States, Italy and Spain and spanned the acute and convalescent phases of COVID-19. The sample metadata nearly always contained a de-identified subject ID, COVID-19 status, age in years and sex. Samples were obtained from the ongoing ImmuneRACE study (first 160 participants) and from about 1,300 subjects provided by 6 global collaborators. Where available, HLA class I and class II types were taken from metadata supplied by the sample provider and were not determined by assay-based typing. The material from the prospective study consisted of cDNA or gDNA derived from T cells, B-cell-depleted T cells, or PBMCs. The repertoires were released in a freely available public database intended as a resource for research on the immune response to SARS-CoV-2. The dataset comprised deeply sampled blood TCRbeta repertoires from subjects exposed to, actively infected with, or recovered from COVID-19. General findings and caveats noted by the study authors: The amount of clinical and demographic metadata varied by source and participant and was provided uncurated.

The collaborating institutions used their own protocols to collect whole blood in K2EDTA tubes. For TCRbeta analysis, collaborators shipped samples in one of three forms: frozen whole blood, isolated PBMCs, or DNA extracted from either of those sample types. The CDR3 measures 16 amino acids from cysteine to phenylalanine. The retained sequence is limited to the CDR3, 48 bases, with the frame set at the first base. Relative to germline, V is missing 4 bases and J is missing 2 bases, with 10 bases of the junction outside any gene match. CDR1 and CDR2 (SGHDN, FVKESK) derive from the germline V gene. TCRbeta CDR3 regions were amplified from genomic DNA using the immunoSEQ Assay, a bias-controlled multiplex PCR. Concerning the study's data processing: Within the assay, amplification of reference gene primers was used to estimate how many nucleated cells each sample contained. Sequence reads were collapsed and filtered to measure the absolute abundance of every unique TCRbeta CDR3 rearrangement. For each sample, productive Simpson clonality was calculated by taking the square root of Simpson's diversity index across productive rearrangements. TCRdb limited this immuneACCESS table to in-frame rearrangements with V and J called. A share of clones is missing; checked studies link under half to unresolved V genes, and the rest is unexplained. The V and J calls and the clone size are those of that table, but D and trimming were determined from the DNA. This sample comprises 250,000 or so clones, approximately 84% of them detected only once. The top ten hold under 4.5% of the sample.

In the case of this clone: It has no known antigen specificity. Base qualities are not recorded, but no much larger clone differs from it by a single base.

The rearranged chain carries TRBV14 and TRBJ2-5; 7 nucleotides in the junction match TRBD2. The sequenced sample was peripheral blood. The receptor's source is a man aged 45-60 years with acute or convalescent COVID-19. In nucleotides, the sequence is TGTGCCAGCAGCCCAAATACGGGGGGTAAGCAAGAGACCCAGTACTTC. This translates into CASSPNTGGKQETQYF. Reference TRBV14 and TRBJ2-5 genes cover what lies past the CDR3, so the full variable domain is EAGVTQFPSHSVIEKGQTVTLRCDPISGHDNLYWYRRVMGKEIKFLLHFVKESKQDESGMPNNRFLAERTGGTYSTLKVQPAELEDSGVYFCASSPNTGGKQETQYFGPGTRLLVL.